This T cell receptor beta chain is from a study of blood T cell repertoires in COVID-19 (dated by TCRdb to about 2020). Regarding the research as a whole: Samples covering the acute and convalescent phases of COVID-19 were provided by collaborators in the United States, Italy and Spain. The prospective study material was composed of cDNA or gDNA derived from T cells, B-cell-depleted T cells, or PBMCs. The dataset comprised deeply sampled blood TCRbeta repertoires from subjects exposed to, actively infected with, or recovered from COVID-19. The repertoires were released in a freely available public database intended as a resource for research on the immune response to SARS-CoV-2. The samples were drawn from the first 160 participants of the ongoing ImmuneRACE study and from about 1,200 subjects provided by 6 global collaborators. Nearly every sample came with metadata listing a de-identified subject ID, COVID-19 status, age in years and sex. HLA class I and class II types, where available, came from metadata supplied by the sample provider rather than from assay-based typing.

The immunoSEQ Assay, a bias-controlled multiplex PCR, was used to amplify TCRbeta CDR3 regions from genomic DNA. Per the source publication's procedure: The number of nucleated cells in each sample was estimated by amplification of reference gene primers within the assay. To quantify the absolute abundance of each unique TCRbeta CDR3 rearrangement, sequence reads were collapsed and filtered. For each sample, productive Simpson clonality was calculated by taking the square root of Simpson's diversity index across productive rearrangements. Entries here come from immuneACCESS through TCRdb and include only in-frame sequences with V and J called. Some clones fail to appear in such tables; in the studies checked, an unresolved V gene covers under half of the shortfall, and the cause of the remainder is unknown. V and J calls and clone size follow that table, whereas D and trimming were derived from the DNA. The sample has about 88,000 clones on record, roughly nine tenths of them singletons. Roughly 14% of the sample lies in the top ten.

Results and caveats for the whole study, not just this receptor: The quantity of clinical and demographic metadata differed by source and by participant and was supplied without curation.

Collaborating institutions collected whole blood in K2EDTA tubes following their own protocols. For TCRbeta analysis, collaborators shipped samples as frozen whole blood, isolated PBMCs, or DNA extracted from either of those sample types. This clone was picked up a small number of times. It has no known antigen specificity. Per-nucleotide qualities are absent, and no much larger clonotype sits a single base away. Material: peripheral blood. This clonotype originated in a male donor with acute or convalescent COVID-19.

The bases are TGTGCCAGCAGCCCTAGGACTAGCGGGGGTTGGGGTGAGCAGTTCTTC. Translated, it gives CASSPRTSGGWGEQFF. The rearranged chain carries TRBV7-8 and TRBJ2-1, with TRBD2 identical over 13 junction bases. Sequences SGHVS (CDR1) and FQNEAQ (CDR2) are obtained from the germline V gene. V is cut back by 5 bases and J by 9 bases, with 10 bases in the junction unmatched. Its CDR3 holds 16 amino acids, cysteine through phenylalanine. The sequence is cut down to CDR3 DNA, 48 bases in frame from base 1.